Given below is one TCR beta chain in context. Its antigen is undetermined. The CDR3 spans 16 residues. Trimming cost V 5 bases and J 5 bases, with 22 bases left between them. The germline V gene encodes CDR1 WSHSY and CDR2 SAAADI. This sample was included in a study of Graves' ophthalmopathy and Graves' hyperthyroidism. The authors amplified TCR beta CDR3 regions, and they did so from RNA transcripts for repertoire sequencing. The library came from an HTBI-primed first-round RT-PCR and a second-round multiplex PCR. One entry per CDR3 protein results from TCRdb running MiXCR on the multiplex PCR reads. The table lists hundreds of thousands of distinct CDR3 sequences, about a fifth of them singletons. Hyperthyroidism was classified as stable if no ophthalmopathy occurred within 18 months of follow-up. Study findings and constraints: Blood contained most expanded thyroid clonotypes exceeding 0.001 frequency.

This rearrangement joins TRBV10-2 to TRBJ2-7; D is uncertain. This TCR derives from a young woman with stable Graves' hyperthyroidism. Some clones in this sample may be carry-over from other donors' samples. Sequenced material: peripheral blood. This CDR3 is CASSPAPPRRLDEQYF. The CDR3 DNA reads TGCGCCAGCAGTCCGGCACCCCCCAGGCGCTTGGACGAGCAGTACTTC.